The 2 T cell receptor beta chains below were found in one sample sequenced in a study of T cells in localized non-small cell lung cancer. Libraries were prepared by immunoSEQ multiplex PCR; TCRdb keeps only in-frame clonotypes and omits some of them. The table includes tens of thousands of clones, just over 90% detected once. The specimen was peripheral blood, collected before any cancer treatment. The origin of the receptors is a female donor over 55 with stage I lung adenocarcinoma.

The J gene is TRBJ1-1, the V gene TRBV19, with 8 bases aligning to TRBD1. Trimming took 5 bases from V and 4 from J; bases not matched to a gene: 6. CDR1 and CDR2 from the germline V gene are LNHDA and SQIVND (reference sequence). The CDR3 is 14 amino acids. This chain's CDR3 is CASSSTGVGTEAFF. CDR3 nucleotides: TGTGCCAGTAGTTCGACAGGGGTAGGCACTGAAGCTTTCTTT.

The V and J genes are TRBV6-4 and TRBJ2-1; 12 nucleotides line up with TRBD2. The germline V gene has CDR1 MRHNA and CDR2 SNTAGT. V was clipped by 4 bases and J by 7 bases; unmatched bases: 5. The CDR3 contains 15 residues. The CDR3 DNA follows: TGTGCCAGCAGTGTGCTAGCGGGGGGGCCGAATGAGCAGTTCTTC. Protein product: CASSVLAGGPNEQFF.